These 21 T cell receptor beta chains were all obtained from the same sample, sequenced in a study of PD-1 blockade in classical Hodgkin lymphoma. Sequenced by immunoSEQ multiplex PCR; TCRdb stores in-frame clones only, minus some. The sample yields around 9,600 clones, roughly 75% seen once. Stated time point: cycle 4 day 1 (C4D1), after five to seven weeks of nivolumab. Every patient experienced relapse after autologous stem cell transplantation, and brentuximab vedotin exposure varied. Magnetic negative selection was used to purify CD4+ T cells from PBMCs that had been thawed. This specimen was CD4+ T cells from blood, taken before the fourth cycle of nivolumab. These receptors came from a human donor with classical Hodgkin lymphoma.

Note on this clone: At one boundary the junction diverges from the germline segment, which might be a read error. The J gene is TRBJ2-7, the V gene TRBV14, with D possibly matching TRBD1 (5 bases). The CDR3 has 14 residues. Germline CDR1 reads SGHDN; CDR2 reads FVKESK. DNA for the CDR3: TGTGCCAGCAGCGAAGAATTAAGGGGTGTTGAGCAGTACTTC. Its protein is CASSEELRGVEQYF.

With respect to this clone: Its ends do not fully match the called genes, so a read error is possible. J is TRBJ1-3 and V is TRBV7-7; D is ambiguous. This CDR3 region has 13 residues. The V gene's germline CDR1 is SSHAT and CDR2 FNYEAQ (reference sequence). As DNA, the CDR3 is TGTGCTAGCAGCTTAAGTTCTGGAAACACCATATATTTT. The encoded protein is CASSLSSGNTIYF.

The chain combines TRBV2 with TRBJ1-6; TRBD1 aligns across 10 bases. V was pared by 7 bases and J by 6 bases, with 6 bases of the junction left unmatched. Germline lookup yields CDR1 SNHLY and CDR2 FYNNEI. CDR3 length: 15 residues. The CDR3, as DNA: TGTGCCAGCAAAGAGACAGGGGGCGGTAATTCACCCCTCCACTTT. This translates into CASKETGGGNSPLHF.

The chain combines TRBV21-1 with TRBJ2-2; the D call in the table, TRBD1, was not verified against the DNA. TRBV21-1 counts as a pseudogene. CDR3 length: 10 residues. The CDR3 nucleotides read TGTGCCCCCGCCAGCGGGGAGCTGTTTTTT. Residues: CAPASGELFF.

This chain links TRBV7-9 with TRBJ2-3; no firm D call. Germline-derived CDR1 and CDR2 are SEHNR and FQNEAQ (reference sequence). The germline V and J ends were trimmed by 6 bases and 4 bases, with 14 bases remaining between them. CDR3 length: 14 amino acids. CDR3 sequence: CASSPISAADTQYF. The CDR3 nucleotides are TGTGCCAGCAGTCCGATCTCGGCGGCAGATACGCAGTATTTT.

This chain links TRBV6-5 with TRBJ1-4; D unclear. The CDR3 consists of 14 residues. Trimming removed 5 bases from V and 6 bases from J, with 13 bases in between. Looked up from germline, CDR1 is MNHEY and CDR2 is SVGAGI. The CDR3: CASSPMEAYEKLFF. The DNA of the CDR3 is TGTGCCAGCAGTCCGATGGAGGCCTATGAAAAACTGTTTTTT.

This chain links TRBV7-3 with TRBJ2-7; TRBD1 matches 7 bases. The CDR3 length is 15 residues. The V and J ends lost 2 bases and 0 bases, in that order; junction bases with no gene match: 4. Per the germline V gene, CDR1 is SGHTA and CDR2 is FQGTGA. CDR3 coding DNA: TGTGCCAGCAGCTTAGAGGCAGGGGGCTCCTACGAGCAGTACTTC. This sequence encodes CASSLEAGGSYEQYF.

V gene TRBV19 combines with J gene TRBJ2-2; 9 bases align to TRBD2. This CDR3 is built from 14 residues. After removal of 4 bases from V and 6 bases from J, the junction contained 3 bases not matched to a gene. The germline V gene encodes CDR1 LNHDA and CDR2 SQIVND (reference sequence). The CDR3 loop is CASSSGRASGELFF. The CDR3 DNA sequence: TGTGCCAGTAGTAGCGGGAGGGCTTCCGGGGAGCTGTTTTTT.

The chain is built from TRBV11-3 and TRBJ2-2, with D perhaps matching TRBD2 (7 bases). Germline V gene data show CDR1 as SGHNT and CDR2 as YENEEA. CDR3 size: 17 residues. V lost 4 bases to trimming and J lost 4 bases, with 19 bases between them. The CDR3 nucleotides read TGTGCCAGCAGCTCCGACGGGGGGTCCAGGGGCACCGGGGAGCTGTTTTTT. Its translation: CASSSDGGSRGTGELFF.

This clone occurred a few times. The chain has TRBV28 and TRBJ2-3; 10 nucleotides agree with TRBD2. V was clipped by 6 bases and J by 5 bases; unmatched bases: 8. The CDR3 sequence is 15 residues long. Germline loops: CDR1 MDHEN, CDR2 SYDVKM. The CDR3 region is CASRGSGGAKDTQYF. The CDR3 bases are TGTGCCAGCAGAGGAAGCGGGGGGGCTAAAGATACGCAGTATTTT.

The gene calls are TRBV28 and TRBJ1-4, with D perhaps TRBD1 (6 bases). Germline-derived CDR1 and CDR2 are MDHEN and SYDVKM. Trimming took 3 bases from V and 0 from J, leaving 14 bases between them. This CDR3 region has 17 residues. CDR3 loop: CASSFPGGPTTNEKLFF. In nucleotides, the CDR3 is TGTGCCAGCAGTTTCCCTGGGGGCCCAACAACTAATGAAAAACTGTTTTTT.

This clone occurred once. This sequence joins TRBV10-2 and TRBJ1-1; D gene uncertain. Trimming left V 2 bases short and J 11 bases short, with 12 bases between. The CDR3 runs 12 residues. Germline assignment: CDR1 WSHSY and CDR2 SAAADI. The CDR3 DNA follows: TGCGCCAGCAGTGAGAAGGGCAGGTGGGCTTTCTTT. This gives the protein CASSEKGRWAFF.

J is TRBJ1-2 and V is TRBV18, with D perhaps matching TRBD1 (5 bases). The CDR3 loop spans 16 amino acids. Germline CDR1 and CDR2: KGHSH and LQKENI. The V end was cut by 2 bases, the J end by 5 bases, with 18 bases between. The CDR3 DNA reads as TGTGCCAGCTCACCAGGTTTCGGGACGGATCTTTATGGCTACACCTTC. As protein: CASSPGFGTDLYGYTF.

This chain joins TRBV7-2 and TRBJ1-2; TRBD1 matches at 9 bases. V shed 5 bases and J 4 bases; nucleotides not matched to a gene: 14. The CDR3 is made up of 17 amino acids. The germline gives CDR1 SGHTA, CDR2 FQGNSA. The CDR3 DNA follows: TGTGCCAGCAGCCCGGGCGCGGGACAGGGAAAACTCTATGGCTACACCTTC. Translation: CASSPGAGQGKLYGYTF.

The V call is TRBV7-2, the J call TRBJ2-4, with D maybe TRBD2 (5 bases). V dropped 2 bases and J dropped 5 bases, with 16 bases sitting between them. The V gene's germline CDR1 is SGHTA and CDR2 FQGNSA. The CDR3 totals 16 residues. Here the CDR3 DNA reads TGTGCCAGCAGCTTATGGTCCGTCGGGCGGGAAAACATTCAGTACTTC. Translation: CASSLWSVGRENIQYF.

This chain uses TRBV30 with TRBJ1-3; D unclear. There are 13 residues in the CDR3. Trimming stripped 0 bases from V and 2 bases from J, with 5 bases between. The V gene's germline CDR1 is GTSNPN and CDR2 SVGIG (reference sequence). CDR3 DNA: TGTGCCTGGAGTGTCATGGCTGGAAACACCATATATTTT. As protein: CAWSVMAGNTIYF.

V usage is TRBV7-2 and J usage is TRBJ2-7; D may be TRBD1 (5 bases). Trimming took 7 bases from V and 2 from J, leaving 21 bases between them. CDR1 and CDR2 (germline): SGHTA, FQGNSA. The CDR3 is 16 amino acids. CDR3 sequence (DNA): TGTGCCAGCACCCTAGACAGCAAGACCCTAGCCTACGAGCAGTACTTC. Protein product: CASTLDSKTLAYEQYF.

The V gene is TRBV28, the J gene TRBJ1-4, with 7 bases fitting TRBD1. After removal of 6 bases from V and 0 bases from J, the junction contained 4 bases not matched to a gene. The CDR3 runs 15 residues. Germline V lookup: CDR1 MDHEN, CDR2 SYDVKM. CDR3 protein: CASRGGTATNEKLFF. CDR3 DNA sequence: TGTGCCAGCAGGGGCGGGACAGCAACTAATGAAAAACTGTTTTTT.

J is TRBJ1-1 and V is TRBV18, with D possibly being TRBD1 (5 bases). Germline CDR1 is KGHSH and CDR2 is LQKENI. This CDR3 has 16 amino acids. Trimming cost V 3 bases and J 1 base, with 15 bases left between them. CDR3 loop: CASSPARGTRNTEAFF. CDR3 in DNA: TGTGCCAGCTCACCCGCGCGAGGGACCCGGAACACTGAAGCTTTCTTT.

The rearrangement uses TRBV7-9 and TRBJ2-7; tentative D call: TRBD1 (6 bases). Trimming took off 4 bases at V and 5 bases at J, with 18 bases between the two ends. Looked up from germline, CDR1 is SEHNR and CDR2 is FQNEAQ (reference sequence). The CDR3 has 15 residues. In nucleotides, the CDR3 is TGTGCCAGCAGCTCCCCCTTAGACAGGATTAACGAGCAGTACTTC. Protein product: CASSSPLDRINEQYF.

The rearrangement joins TRBV19 to TRBJ1-1; 12 bases are shared with TRBD1. V was pared by 1 base and J by 8 bases, with 5 bases of the junction left unmatched. The CDR3 runs to 15 residues. From germline, CDR1 is LNHDA and CDR2 SQIVND (reference sequence). CDR3 protein: CASSIGGTGGAEAFF. CDR3 in DNA: TGTGCCAGTAGTATAGGAGGGACAGGGGGCGCAGAAGCTTTCTTT.